Following are 23 T cell receptor beta chains from one sample sequenced in a study of OX40 agonist ivuxolimab in advanced cancers. The repertoire was sequenced with immunoSEQ multiplex PCR; TCRdb's copy has only in-frame clones and lacks some. The table has some 66,000 clones, roughly 84% seen once. Sample: CD4+ or CD8+ T cells sorted from blood, taken in a trial of the OX40 agonist ivuxolimab. The origin of the receptors is an adult with an advanced solid tumor such as melanoma, head and neck, liver or kidney cancer.

V and J are TRBV5-4 and TRBJ2-1; TRBD2 aligns across 10 bases. V gave up 9 bases and J gave up 7 bases; unmatched junction bases: 13. This CDR3 contains 15 residues. CDR1 and CDR2 (germline): SGHNT, YYREEE (reference sequence). CDR3 sequence reads: CATQLAGGNRNEQFF. The CDR3, as DNA: TGTGCCACTCAGTTAGCGGGAGGCAATAGAAATGAGCAGTTCTTC.

This rearrangement joins TRBV19 to TRBJ1-1; 7 positions match TRBD1. This CDR3 region has 15 residues. With V trimmed by 6 bases and J by 0 bases, 7 bases remained unmatched. Germline V lookup: CDR1 LNHDA, CDR2 SQIVND (reference sequence). CDR3 DNA: TGTGCCAGTAGCGAACACGGACAGGTGAACACTGAAGCTTTCTTT. It is translated as CASSEHGQVNTEAFF.

The V call is TRBV19, the J call TRBJ2-2; a possible D gene is TRBD1 (5 bases). Germline V lookup: CDR1 LNHDA, CDR2 SQIVND (reference sequence). V was shortened by 2 bases and J by 7 bases, with 8 bases between the two germline ends. The CDR3 covers 13 residues. The CDR3 sequence is CASSIQGHGELFF. The CDR3 region has the DNA TGTGCCAGTAGTATACAGGGCCACGGGGAGCTGTTTTTT.

J is TRBJ2-1 and V is TRBV4-1; 9 bases line up with TRBD1. Germline CDR1 reads MGHRA; CDR2 reads YSYEKL. This CDR3 region has 16 residues. The junction had 7 bases not matched to a gene; V was cut back by 2 bases and J by 5 bases. The CDR3: CASSQLSGQGDNEQFF. As DNA, the CDR3 is TGCGCCAGCAGCCAACTTTCGGGACAGGGCGACAATGAGCAGTTCTTC.

The chain couples TRBV6-6 to TRBJ2-7; tentative D call: TRBD1 (6 bases). V lost 4 bases, J lost 0 bases, and 16 bases lay in between. This CDR3 has 16 amino acids. Germline-derived CDR1 and CDR2 are MNHNY and SVGAGI (reference sequence). This chain's CDR3 is CASSSLRQAPSYEQYF. As DNA, the CDR3 is TGTGCCAGCAGTTCCCTTAGACAGGCCCCCTCCTACGAGCAGTACTTC.

This clone was counted a few times. This chain uses TRBV5-1 with TRBJ1-2; D perhaps matches TRBD1 (5 bases). V lost 0 bases, J lost 3 bases, and 9 bases lay in between. CDR3 length equals 14 residues. Germline V gives CDR1 SGHRS, CDR2 YFSETQ. CDR3 protein: CASSLGDGDYGYTF. The CDR3 DNA follows: TGCGCCAGCAGCTTGGGGGACGGCGACTATGGCTACACCTTC.

This clone came up a few times. The J gene is TRBJ1-2, the V gene TRBV6-6; D is unclear. There are 13 residues in the CDR3. V was cut by 6 bases and J by 4 bases, with 12 bases left in between. Germline V CDR1 and CDR2: MNHNY, SVGAGI (reference sequence). The CDR3 is CASREEESYGYTF. CDR3 DNA sequence: TGTGCCAGCAGGGAAGAGGAGAGCTATGGCTACACCTTC.

The chain carries TRBV9 and TRBJ2-7; 9 bases are a match to TRBD2. Per the germline V gene, CDR1 is SGDLS and CDR2 is YYNGEE. V trimming: 0 bases; J trimming: 6 bases; junction bases outside the gene matches: 10. The CDR3 sequence is 16 residues long. CDR3 amino acids: CASSVAPSGGLAEQYF. Written as DNA, the CDR3 is TGTGCCAGCAGCGTAGCCCCAAGCGGGGGGTTGGCCGAGCAGTACTTC.

V and J are TRBV27 and TRBJ1-5, with D hard to call. The CDR3 is made up of 21 amino acids. Trimming shortened V by 0 bases and J by 0 bases, and 24 bases separated the two germline ends. Looked up from germline, CDR1 is MNHEY and CDR2 is SMNVEV (reference sequence). The CDR3 reads CASSLSPLLNVPGLSNQPQHF. The CDR3 DNA follows: TGTGCCAGCAGTTTATCACCCCTACTGAACGTACCCGGACTTAGCAATCAGCCCCAGCATTTT.

The chain couples TRBV7-9 to TRBJ2-1; D unclear. In germline, CDR1 is SEHNR, CDR2 FQNEAQ (reference sequence). There are 11 residues in the CDR3. V was shortened by 3 bases and J by 7 bases, with 4 bases between the two germline ends. In DNA, the CDR3 is TGTGCCAGCAGCTTGGTAAATGAGCAGTTCTTC. Residues: CASSLVNEQFF.

This clone came up a few times. The chain has TRBV4-1 and TRBJ2-7; D gene unclear. In germline, CDR1 is MGHRA, CDR2 YSYEKL. This CDR3 is built from 15 residues. Trimming removed 4 bases from V and 2 bases from J, with 15 bases in between. The DNA of the CDR3 is TGCGCCAGCAGCCCAAGAAGTGGATCGCCCTACGAGCAGTACTTC. This codes for CASSPRSGSPYEQYF.

The J gene is TRBJ2-7, the V gene TRBV6-1; no clear D gene. V lost 0 bases to trimming and J lost 2 bases, with 11 bases between them. The CDR3 consists of 15 residues. Per the germline V gene, CDR1 is MNHNS and CDR2 is SASEGT. In DNA, the CDR3 is TGTGCCAGCAGTGAAGCAAGTGGAGAACCCTACGAGCAGTACTTC. Amino acid sequence: CASSEASGEPYEQYF.

The CDR3 spells CASSYGQGRQPQHF. DNA for the CDR3: TGTGCCAGCAGTTACGGGCAGGGTCGCCAGCCCCAGCATTTT. The chain links TRBV6-6 to TRBJ1-5, with D perhaps TRBD1 (5 bases). The CDR3 contains 14 residues. CDR1 and CDR2 from the germline V gene are MNHNY and SVGAGI (reference sequence). V was cut by 2 bases and J by 7 bases, with 12 bases left in between.

This chain links TRBV7-9 with TRBJ1-2, with D possibly being TRBD1 (6 bases). Germline lookup yields CDR1 SEHNR and CDR2 FQNEAQ (reference sequence). V gave up 0 bases and J gave up 5 bases, with 13 bases separating them. The CDR3 contains 15 residues. CDR3 in DNA: TGTGCCAGCAGCTTAGCGGTACAGGGAAGGTATGGCTACACCTTC. It yields the protein CASSLAVQGRYGYTF. The entire variable domain, with the rest obtained from reference TRBV7-9 and TRBJ1-2, is as follows: DTGVSQNPRHKITKRGQNVTFRCDPISEHNRLYWYRQTLGQGPEFLTYFQNEAQLEKSRLLSDRFSAERPKGSFSTLEIQRTEQGDSAMYLCASSLAVQGRYGYTFGSGTRLTVV.

The V call is TRBV19, the J call TRBJ2-2; 7 nucleotides match TRBD2. The V gene end was trimmed by 7 bases and the J gene end by 4 bases; junction bases not matched to a gene: 6. The CDR3 has 14 residues. Germline-derived CDR1 and CDR2 are LNHDA and SQIVND (reference sequence). The CDR3 DNA reads TGTGCCAGTATCGGCGGGAGCGGCACCGGGGAGCTGTTTTTT. Residues: CASIGGSGTGELFF.

V and J are TRBV7-2 and TRBJ2-5, with TRBD1 matching 8 bases. The tail of the sequence fits TRBJ2-7 better, so the J call may be wrong. This CDR3 has 17 residues. CDR1 is SGHTA and CDR2 is FQGNSA in the germline V gene. Here the CDR3 DNA reads TGTGCCAGCAGCTTCGACCCCAGGGGGCCGACCTTATACGAGCAGTACTTC. Translating gives CASSFDPRGPTLYEQYF.

The V gene is TRBV11-3, the J gene TRBJ1-2; D not resolved. Germline values: CDR1 SGHNT, CDR2 YENEEA. The CDR3 has 15 residues. Trimming took 1 base from V and 6 from J, leaving 15 bases between them. The CDR3 loop reads CASSLAGSSINGYTF. The CDR3 DNA sequence: TGTGCCAGCAGCTTAGCTGGATCCAGCATCAATGGCTACACCTTC.

The V gene is TRBV19, the J gene TRBJ1-3, with D unresolved. The CDR3 totals 13 residues. Between the trimmed V and J ends, which lost 7 bases and 4 bases, there was a span of 11 bases. Germline V CDR1 and CDR2: LNHDA, SQIVND (reference sequence). The chain's CDR3 is CASTLFLGNTIYF. Here the CDR3 DNA reads TGTGCCAGTACTCTGTTCCTGGGAAACACCATATATTTT.

The chain carries TRBV28 and TRBJ2-7; D may be TRBD1 (5 bases). V was pared by 4 bases and J by 4 bases, with 11 bases between. In germline, CDR1 is MDHEN, CDR2 SYDVKM. The CDR3 totals 13 residues. CDR3 bases: TGTGCCAGCAGTTCTCCGGCAGGGTACGAGCAGTACTTC. It is translated as CASSSPAGYEQYF.

Turning to this clone: The junction departs from the called germline gene at one end, perhaps through a read error. This sample also contains other DNA sequences that code for the same CDR3. The genes are TRBV7-8 and TRBJ2-6; TRBD1 aligns across 8 bases. Looked up from germline, CDR1 is SGHVS and CDR2 is FQNEAQ. There are 18 residues in the CDR3. This CDR3 reads CASSFITGQGSGANVLTF. The CDR3 region has the DNA TGTGCCAGTAGCTTTATCACCGGACAGGGCTCTGGGGCCAACGTCCTGACTTTC.

The V gene is TRBV6-4, the J gene TRBJ1-1; D is unclear. The CDR3 is 14 residues long. Germline CDR1 MRHNA, CDR2 SNTAGT. V lost 6 bases, J lost 3 bases, and 14 bases lay in between. As DNA, the CDR3 is TGTGCCAGCAGGACCCCTCTATCAGACACTGAAGCTTTCTTT. Its protein is CASRTPLSDTEAFF.

The chain uses TRBV11-3 and TRBJ2-7, with unresolved D. Trimming cost V 1 base and J 1 base, with 8 bases left between them. In germline, CDR1 is SGHNT, CDR2 YENEEA. CDR3 length: 14 amino acids. CDR3 protein: CASSLVATSYEQYF. The DNA of the CDR3 is TGTGCCAGCAGCTTAGTAGCCACATCCTACGAGCAGTACTTC.

The rearrangement joins TRBV18 to TRBJ2-1; 8 positions agree with TRBD2. The germline gives CDR1 KGHSH, CDR2 LQKENI. This CDR3 spans 14 amino acids. Losses at the gene ends were 6 bases for V and 0 bases for J; bases not matched to a gene: 1. The CDR3 protein is CASSGTSSYNEQFF. The CDR3 DNA reads TGTGCCAGCTCGGGGACTAGCTCCTACAATGAGCAGTTCTTC.